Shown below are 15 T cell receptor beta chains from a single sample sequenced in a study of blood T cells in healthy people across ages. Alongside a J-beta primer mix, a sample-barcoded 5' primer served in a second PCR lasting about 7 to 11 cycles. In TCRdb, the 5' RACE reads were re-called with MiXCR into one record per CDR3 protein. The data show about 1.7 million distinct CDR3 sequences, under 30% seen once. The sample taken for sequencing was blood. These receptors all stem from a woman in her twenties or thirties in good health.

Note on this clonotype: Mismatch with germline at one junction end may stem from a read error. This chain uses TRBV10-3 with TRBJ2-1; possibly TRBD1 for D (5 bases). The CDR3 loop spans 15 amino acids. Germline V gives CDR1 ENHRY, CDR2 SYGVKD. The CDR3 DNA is TGTGCCGTCAGTGATAGGGGAAGCTCCTACAATGAGCAGTTCTTC. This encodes CAVSDRGSSYNEQFF.

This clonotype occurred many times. CDR3: CASSLIGRVQETQYF. CDR3 DNA: TGTGCCAGCAGCTTAATAGGCAGGGTGCAGGAGACCCAGTACTTC. The gene calls are TRBV7-2 and TRBJ2-5, with a weak D call TRBD1 (5 bases). V lost 2 bases to trimming and J lost 5 bases, with 15 bases between them. The CDR3 loop spans 15 amino acids. CDR1 SGHTA and CDR2 FQGNSA come from the germline V gene.

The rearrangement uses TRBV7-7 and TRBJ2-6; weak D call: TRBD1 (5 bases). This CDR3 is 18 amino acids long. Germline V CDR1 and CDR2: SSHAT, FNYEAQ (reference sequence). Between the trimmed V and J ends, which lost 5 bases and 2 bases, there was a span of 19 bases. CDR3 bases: TGTGCCAGCAGCCAAGAGGCCAGGGCTCATGCTGGGGCCAACGTCCTGACTTTC. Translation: CASSQEARAHAGANVLTF. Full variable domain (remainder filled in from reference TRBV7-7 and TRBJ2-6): GAGVSQSPRYKVTKRGQDVTLRCDPISSHATLYWYQQALGQGPEFLTYFNYEAQPDKSGLPSDRFSAERPEGSISTLTIQRTEQRDSAMYRCASSQEARAHAGANVLTFGAGSRLTVL.

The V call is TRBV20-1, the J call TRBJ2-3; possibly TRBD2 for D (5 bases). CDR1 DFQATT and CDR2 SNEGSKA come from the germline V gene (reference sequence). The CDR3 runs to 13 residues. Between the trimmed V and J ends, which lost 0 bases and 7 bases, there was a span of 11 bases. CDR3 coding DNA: TGCAGTGCTAGAGATAATTCGGGAAATACGCAGTATTTT. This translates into CSARDNSGNTQYF.

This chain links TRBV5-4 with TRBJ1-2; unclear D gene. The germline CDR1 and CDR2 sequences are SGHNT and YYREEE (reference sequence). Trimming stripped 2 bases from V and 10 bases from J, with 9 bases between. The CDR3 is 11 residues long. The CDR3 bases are TGTGCCAGCAGCTTTGGGCGAATCTACACCTTC. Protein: CASSFGRIYTF.

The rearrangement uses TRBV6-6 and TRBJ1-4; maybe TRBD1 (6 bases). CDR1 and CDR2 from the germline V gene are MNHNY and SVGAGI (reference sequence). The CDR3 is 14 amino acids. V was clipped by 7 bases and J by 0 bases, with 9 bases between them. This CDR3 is CASKQGATNEKLFF. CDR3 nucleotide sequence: TGTGCCAGCAAACAGGGTGCAACTAATGAAAAACTGTTTTTT.

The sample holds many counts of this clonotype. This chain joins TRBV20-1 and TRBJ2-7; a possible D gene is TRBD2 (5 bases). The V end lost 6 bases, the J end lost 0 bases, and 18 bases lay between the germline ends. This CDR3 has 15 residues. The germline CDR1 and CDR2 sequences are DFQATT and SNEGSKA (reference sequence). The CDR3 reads CSALEPGSGSYEQYF. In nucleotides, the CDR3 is TGCAGTGCCCTCGAGCCGGGATCGGGCTCCTACGAGCAGTACTTC.

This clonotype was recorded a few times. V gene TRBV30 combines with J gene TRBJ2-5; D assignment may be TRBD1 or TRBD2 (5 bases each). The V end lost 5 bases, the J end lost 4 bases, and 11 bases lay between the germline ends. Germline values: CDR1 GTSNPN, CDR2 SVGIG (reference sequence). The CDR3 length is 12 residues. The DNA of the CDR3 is TGTGCCTGGGGGGACGGTGGAGAGACCCAGTACTTC. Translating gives CAWGDGGETQYF.

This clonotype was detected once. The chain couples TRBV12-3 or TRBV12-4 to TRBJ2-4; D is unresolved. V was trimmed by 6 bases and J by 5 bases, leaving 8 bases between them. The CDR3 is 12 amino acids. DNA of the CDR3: TGTGCCAGCAGCCACAGCGAAAACATTCAGTACTTC. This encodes CASSHSENIQYF.

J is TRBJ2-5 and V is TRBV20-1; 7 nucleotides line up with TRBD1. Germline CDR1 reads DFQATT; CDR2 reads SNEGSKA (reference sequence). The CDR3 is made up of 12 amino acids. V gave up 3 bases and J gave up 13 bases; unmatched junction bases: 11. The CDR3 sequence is CSASPGQAKRYF. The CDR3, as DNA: TGCAGTGCTAGCCCCGGACAGGCAAAGCGGTACTTC.

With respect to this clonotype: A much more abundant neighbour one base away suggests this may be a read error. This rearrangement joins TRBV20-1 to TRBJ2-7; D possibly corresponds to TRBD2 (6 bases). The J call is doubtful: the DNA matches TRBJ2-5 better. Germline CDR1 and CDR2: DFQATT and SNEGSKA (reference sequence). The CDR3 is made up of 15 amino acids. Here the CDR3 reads CSAAGGGTGGETQYF. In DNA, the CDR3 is TGCAGTGCCGCTGGTGGAGGGACGGGCGGAGAGACCCAGTACTTC.

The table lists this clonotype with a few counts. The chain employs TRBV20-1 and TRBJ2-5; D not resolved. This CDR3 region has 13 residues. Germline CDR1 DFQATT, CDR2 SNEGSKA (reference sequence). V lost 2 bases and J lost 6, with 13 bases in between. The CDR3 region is CSARSDPRQTQYF. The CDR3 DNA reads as TGCAGTGCTAGATCGGACCCGCGGCAGACCCAGTACTTC.

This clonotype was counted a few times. As DNA, the CDR3 is TGCGCCAGCAGCTTGGTCGCGGGACAGGGGGCCCACGAGCAGTACTTC. As protein: CASSLVAGQGAHEQYF. V usage is TRBV5-1 and J usage is TRBJ2-7; 12 nucleotides line up with TRBD1. This CDR3 has 16 amino acids. V was pared by 0 bases and J by 5 bases, with 6 bases of the junction left unmatched. Per the germline V gene, CDR1 is SGHRS and CDR2 is YFSETQ.

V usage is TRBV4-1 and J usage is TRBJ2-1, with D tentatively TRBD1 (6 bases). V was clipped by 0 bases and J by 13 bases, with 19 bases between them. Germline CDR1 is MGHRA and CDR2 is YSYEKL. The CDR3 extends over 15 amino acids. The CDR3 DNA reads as TGCGCCAGCAGCCAAGATAAGTTAGGGTCAGGGGTTCAGTTCTTC. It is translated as CASSQDKLGSGVQFF.

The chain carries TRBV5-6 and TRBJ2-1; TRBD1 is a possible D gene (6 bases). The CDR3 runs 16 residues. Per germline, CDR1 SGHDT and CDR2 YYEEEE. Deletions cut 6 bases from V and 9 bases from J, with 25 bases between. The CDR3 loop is CASKEMGAPRDAEQFF. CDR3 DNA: TGTGCCAGCAAAGAGATGGGGGCTCCCCGAGACGCTGAGCAGTTCTTC.